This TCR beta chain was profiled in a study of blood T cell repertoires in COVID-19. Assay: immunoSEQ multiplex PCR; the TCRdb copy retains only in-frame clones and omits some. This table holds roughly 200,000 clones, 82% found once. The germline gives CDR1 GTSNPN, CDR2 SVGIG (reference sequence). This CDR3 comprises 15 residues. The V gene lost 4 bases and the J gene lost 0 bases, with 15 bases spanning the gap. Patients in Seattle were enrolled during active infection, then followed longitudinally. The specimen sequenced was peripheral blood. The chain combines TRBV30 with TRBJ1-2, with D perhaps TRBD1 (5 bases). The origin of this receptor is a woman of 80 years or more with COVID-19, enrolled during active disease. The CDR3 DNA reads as TGTGCCTGGAACCCGGGACTTTCTACTAACTATGGCTACACCTTC. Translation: CAWNPGLSTNYGYTF. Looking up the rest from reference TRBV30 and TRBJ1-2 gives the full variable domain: SQTIHQWPATLVQPVGSPLSLECTVEGTSNPNLYWYRQAAGRGLQLLFYSVGIGQISSEVPQNLSASRPQDRQFILSSKKLLLSDSGFYLCAWNPGLSTNYGYTFGSGTRLTVV.